Presented here are 3 T cell receptor beta chains from one specimen sequenced in a study of blood T cell repertoires in COVID-19. Some clones are missing from TCRdb's copy, which holds only in-frame ones; the method was immunoSEQ multiplex PCR. The sample has about 120,000 clones, over 75% seen once; the top ten hold about a tenth. Sequencing used peripheral blood. These receptors were collected from an older man with acute or convalescent COVID-19.

The CDR3 nucleotides read TGTGCCAGCAGCGTAGGGGAGGGAAACTATGGCTACACCTTC. Translation gives CASSVGEGNYGYTF. The chain couples TRBV9 to TRBJ1-2; no firm D call. V was cut by 0 bases and J by 2 bases, with 8 bases left in between. This CDR3 spans 14 amino acids. The germline V gene encodes CDR1 SGDLS and CDR2 YYNGEE.

This clone came up a few times. The V call is TRBV28, the J call TRBJ1-2; tentatively, D is TRBD1 (5 bases). Germline lookup yields CDR1 MDHEN and CDR2 SYDVKM. The CDR3 runs 16 residues. The V gene lost 7 bases and the J gene lost 5 bases, with 23 bases spanning the gap. The CDR3 region is CASMGRVPLNIYGYTF. The CDR3 bases are TGTGCCAGCATGGGCAGGGTCCCCTTAAACATATATGGCTACACCTTC.

The V and J genes are TRBV10-3 and TRBJ1-1, with 8 bases that match TRBD1. The CDR3 is 14 residues long. Germline lookup yields CDR1 ENHRY and CDR2 SYGVKD. V lost 7 bases to trimming and J lost 4 bases; unmatched junction nucleotides: 8. CDR3 nucleotides: TGTGCCATCACTCCGGACAGGGACGGCACTGAAGCTTTCTTT. It codes for CAITPDRDGTEAFF.